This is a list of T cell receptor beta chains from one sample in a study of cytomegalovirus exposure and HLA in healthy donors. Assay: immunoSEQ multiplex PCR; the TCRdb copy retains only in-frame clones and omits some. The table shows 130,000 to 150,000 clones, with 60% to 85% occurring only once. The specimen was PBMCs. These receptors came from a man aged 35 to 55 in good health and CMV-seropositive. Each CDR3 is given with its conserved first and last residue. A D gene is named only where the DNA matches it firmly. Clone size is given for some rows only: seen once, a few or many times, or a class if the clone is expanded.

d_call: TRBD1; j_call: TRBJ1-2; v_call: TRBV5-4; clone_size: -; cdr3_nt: TGTGCCAGCAGCTCCGACAGGGATGGCTACACCTTC; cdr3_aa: CASSSDRDGYTF
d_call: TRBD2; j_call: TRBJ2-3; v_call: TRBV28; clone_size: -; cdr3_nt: TGTGGGGTACGGGAGGGGGTAGATACGCAGTATTTT; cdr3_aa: CGVREGVDTQYF
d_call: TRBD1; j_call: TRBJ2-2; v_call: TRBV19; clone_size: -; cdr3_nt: TGTGCCACCACTACCCCCGGACAGGCTAACACCGGGGAGCTGTTTTTT; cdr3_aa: CATTTPGQANTGELFF
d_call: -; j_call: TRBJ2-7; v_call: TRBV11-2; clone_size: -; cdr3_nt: TGTGCCAGCAGCCTAAAAACGGGGTACGAGCAGTACTTC; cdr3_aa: CASSLKTGYEQYF
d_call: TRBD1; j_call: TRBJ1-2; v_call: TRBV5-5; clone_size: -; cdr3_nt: TGTGCCAGCAGCCCGAGAGGGGACAGCCCCACTAACTATGGCTACACCTTC; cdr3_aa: CASSPRGDSPTNYGYTF
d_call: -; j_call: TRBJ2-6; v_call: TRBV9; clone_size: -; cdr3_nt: TGTGCCAGCAGCAAATCCCTAACAGGGTTAACTTCTGGGGCCAACGTCCTGACTTTC; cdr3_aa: CASSKSLTGLTSGANVLTF
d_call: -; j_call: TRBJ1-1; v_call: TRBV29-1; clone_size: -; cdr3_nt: TGCAGCGTTGTGCAGGGTTCCACTGAAGCTTTCTTT; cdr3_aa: CSVVQGSTEAFF
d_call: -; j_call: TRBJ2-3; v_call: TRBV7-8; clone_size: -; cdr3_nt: TGTGCCAGCAGCACCTATTCAACCGATACGCAGTATTTT; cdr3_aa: CASSTYSTDTQYF
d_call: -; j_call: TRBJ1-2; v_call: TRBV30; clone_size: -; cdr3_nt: TGTGCCTGGGTTGCGGGGGGCGACTATGGCTACACCTTC; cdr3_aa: CAWVAGGDYGYTF
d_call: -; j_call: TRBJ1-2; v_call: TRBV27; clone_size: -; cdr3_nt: TGTGCCAGCAGTTCCGCTCAGGGTAGCTATGGCTACACCTTC; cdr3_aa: CASSSAQGSYGYTF
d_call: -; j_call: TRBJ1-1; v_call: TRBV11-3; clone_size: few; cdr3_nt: TGTGCCAGCAGCCAACAGACAGTGAACACTGAAGCTTTCTTT; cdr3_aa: CASSQQTVNTEAFF
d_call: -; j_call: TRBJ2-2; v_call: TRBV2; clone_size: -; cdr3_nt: TGTGCCACCCGGAGGGAGACCGGGGAGCTGTTTTTT; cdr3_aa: CATRRETGELFF
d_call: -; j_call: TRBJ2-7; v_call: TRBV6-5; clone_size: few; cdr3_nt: TGTGCCAGCAGTTACTCGAACCACAGATCCAGCGAGCAGTACTTC; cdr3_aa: CASSYSNHRSSEQYF
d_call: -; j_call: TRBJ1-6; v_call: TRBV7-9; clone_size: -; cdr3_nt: TGTGCCAGCAGCTTAATGTCGGGAGCGAATTCACCCCTCCACTTT; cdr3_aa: CASSLMSGANSPLHF
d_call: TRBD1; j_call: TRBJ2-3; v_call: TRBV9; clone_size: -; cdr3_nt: TGTGCCAGCAGCGCCCAAGACCCCAGGGGGCCAGATACGCAGTATTTT; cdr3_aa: CASSAQDPRGPDTQYF
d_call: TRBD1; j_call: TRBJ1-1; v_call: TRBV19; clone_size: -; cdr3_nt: TGTGCCAGCAGAGCCGGGACAGCTGGAAACACTGAAGCTTTCTTT; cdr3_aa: CASRAGTAGNTEAFF
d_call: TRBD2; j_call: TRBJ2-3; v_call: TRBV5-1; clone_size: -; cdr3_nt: TGCGCCAGTAGCTTCATGGCGGGAGCAGATACGCAGTATTTT; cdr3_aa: CASSFMAGADTQYF
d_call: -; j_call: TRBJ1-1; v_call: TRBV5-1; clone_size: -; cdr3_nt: TGCGCCAGCAGCTTGGGAGACATTCCGAACACTGAAGCTTTCTTT; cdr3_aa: CASSLGDIPNTEAFF
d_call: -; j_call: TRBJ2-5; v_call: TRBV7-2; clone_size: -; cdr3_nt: TGTGCCAGCAGCTTAGCAGGGGCCCAAGAGACCCAGTACTTC; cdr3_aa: CASSLAGAQETQYF
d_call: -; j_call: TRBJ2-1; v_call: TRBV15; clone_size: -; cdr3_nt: TGTGCCACCAGCAGGTGGCCCTCGGGCGGGAACAGACCCAATGAGCAGTTCTTC; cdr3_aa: CATSRWPSGGNRPNEQFF
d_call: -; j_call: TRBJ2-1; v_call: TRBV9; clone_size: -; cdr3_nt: TGTGCCAGCAGCGTAGCTACGGCGGCCTACAATGAGCAGTTCTTC; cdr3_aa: CASSVATAAYNEQFF
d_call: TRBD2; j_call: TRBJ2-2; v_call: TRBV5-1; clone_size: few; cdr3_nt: TGCGCCAGCAGCCTACCAGGACTAGCGGGAGGGCTAACCGGGGAGCTGTTTTTT; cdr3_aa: CASSLPGLAGGLTGELFF
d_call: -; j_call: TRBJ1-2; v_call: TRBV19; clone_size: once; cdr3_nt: TGTGCCAGTAGTATAGACAGAAAGTATGGCTACACCTTC; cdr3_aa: CASSIDRKYGYTF
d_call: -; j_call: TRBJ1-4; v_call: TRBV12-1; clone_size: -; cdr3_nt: TGTGCCAGCAGTCTCTGCGGCCCCAATGAAAAACTGTTTTTT; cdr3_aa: CASSLCGPNEKLFF
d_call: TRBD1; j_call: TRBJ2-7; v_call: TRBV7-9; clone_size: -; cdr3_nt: TGTTCCAGCAGTCCTCGGACAGGGGGTGGTTACGAGCAGTACTTC; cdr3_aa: CSSSPRTGGGYEQYF
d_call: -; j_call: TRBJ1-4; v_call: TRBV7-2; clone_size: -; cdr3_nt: TGTGCCAGCAGCTCCCGACAGACTAATGAAAAACTGTTTTTT; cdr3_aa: CASSSRQTNEKLFF
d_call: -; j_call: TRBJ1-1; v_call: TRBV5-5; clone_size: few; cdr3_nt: TGTGCCAGCAGCTTTGGGGGGGGAACTGAAGCTTTCTTT; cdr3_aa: CASSFGGGTEAFF
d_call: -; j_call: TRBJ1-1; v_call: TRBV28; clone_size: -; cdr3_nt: TGTGCCAGCAGGTCACGGGGGAGCACTGAAGCTTTCTTT; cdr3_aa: CASRSRGSTEAFF
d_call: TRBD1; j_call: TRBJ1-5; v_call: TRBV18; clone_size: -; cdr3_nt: TGTGCCAGCGGGACAGGGTGGAATCAGCCCCAGCATTTT; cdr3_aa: CASGTGWNQPQHF
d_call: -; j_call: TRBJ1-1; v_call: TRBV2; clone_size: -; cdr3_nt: TGTGCCAGCAGTTCGGACAGAGCAAACACTGAAGCTTTCTTT; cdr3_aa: CASSSDRANTEAFF
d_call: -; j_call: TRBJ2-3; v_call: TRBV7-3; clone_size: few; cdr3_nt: TGTGCCAGCAGCTTAGAGTCGAGGGGGAGCACAGATACGCAGTATTTT; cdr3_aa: CASSLESRGSTDTQYF
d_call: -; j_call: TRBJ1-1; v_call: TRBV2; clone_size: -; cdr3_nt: TGTGCCAGCAGGGACAGTCTGAAAAGTGAAGCTTTCTTT; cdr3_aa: CASRDSLKSEAFF
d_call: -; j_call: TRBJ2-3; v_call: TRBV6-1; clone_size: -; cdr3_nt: TGTGCAGGCGGGATCAGCACAGATACGCAGTATTTT; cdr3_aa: CAGGISTDTQYF
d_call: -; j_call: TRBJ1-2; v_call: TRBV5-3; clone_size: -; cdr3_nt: TGTGCCAGAAGCTTTAGAGTGACTGTTAACTATGGCTACACCTTC; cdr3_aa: CARSFRVTVNYGYTF
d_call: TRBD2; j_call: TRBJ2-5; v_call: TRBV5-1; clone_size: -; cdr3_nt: TGCGCCAGCAGCTTCCGGACGGGAGGGCCGTGGGAGACCCAGTACTTC; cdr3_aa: CASSFRTGGPWETQYF
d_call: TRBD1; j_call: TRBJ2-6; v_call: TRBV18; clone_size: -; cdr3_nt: TGTGCCAGCTCACTGATCGGCAAATCCGGGACAGAGCTCTCTGGGGCCAACGTCCTGACTTTC; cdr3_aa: CASSLIGKSGTELSGANVLTF
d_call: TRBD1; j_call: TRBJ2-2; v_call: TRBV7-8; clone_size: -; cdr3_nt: TGTGCCAGCAGCTTTGTAGCCGGGACAGGGGGGGCCGGGGAGCTGTTTTTT; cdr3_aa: CASSFVAGTGGAGELFF
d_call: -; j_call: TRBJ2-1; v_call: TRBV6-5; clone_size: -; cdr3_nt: TGTGCCAGCAGGTGGGACAAGCTTCCCTACAATGAGCAGTTCTTC; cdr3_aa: CASRWDKLPYNEQFF
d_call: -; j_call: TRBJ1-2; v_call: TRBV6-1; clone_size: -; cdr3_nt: TGTGCCAGCAGTGAAGCGACAGGCCGTAGCTATGGCTACACCTTC; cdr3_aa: CASSEATGRSYGYTF
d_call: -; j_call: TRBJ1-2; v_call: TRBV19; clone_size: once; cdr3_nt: TGTGCCAGTAGTACGACAGGTGATAACTATGGCTACACCTTC; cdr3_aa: CASSTTGDNYGYTF
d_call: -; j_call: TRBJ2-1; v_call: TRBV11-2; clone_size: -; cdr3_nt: TGTGCCAGCGGCAGACAGAATAAGCAGTTCTTC; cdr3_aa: CASGRQNKQFF
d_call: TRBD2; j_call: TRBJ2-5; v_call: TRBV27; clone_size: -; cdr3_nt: TGTGCCAGCACCCTCCTCCGCGGGGGGCGACAAGGAGAGACCCAGTACTTC; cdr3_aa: CASTLLRGGRQGETQYF
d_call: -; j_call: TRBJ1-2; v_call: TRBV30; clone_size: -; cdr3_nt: TGTGCCTGGAGTTTTATAAACAATGGCTACACCTTC; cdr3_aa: CAWSFINNGYTF
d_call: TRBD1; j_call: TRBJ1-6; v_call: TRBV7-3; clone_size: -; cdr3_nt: TGTGCCAGCAGCTCGGGGACAGGGAGGTCACCCCTCCACTTT; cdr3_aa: CASSSGTGRSPLHF
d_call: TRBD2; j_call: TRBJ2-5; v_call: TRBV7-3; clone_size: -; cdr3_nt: TGTGCCAGCAGCTTGTGGGAGGGCCGTGGGGAGACCCAGTACTTC; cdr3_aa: CASSLWEGRGETQYF
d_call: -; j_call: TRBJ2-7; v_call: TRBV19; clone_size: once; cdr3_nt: TGTGCCAGTAAGTCGCAGGGTGGCGAGCAGTACTTC; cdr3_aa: CASKSQGGEQYF
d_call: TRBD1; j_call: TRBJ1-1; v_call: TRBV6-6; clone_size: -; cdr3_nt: TGTGCCAGCAGTTTCCGGGACAGGGCCACTGAAGCTTTCTTT; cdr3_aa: CASSFRDRATEAFF
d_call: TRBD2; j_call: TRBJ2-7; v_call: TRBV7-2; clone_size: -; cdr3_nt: TGTGCCAGCAGCTTAGGAGGGCGGGGGACCTACGAGCAGTACTTC; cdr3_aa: CASSLGGRGTYEQYF
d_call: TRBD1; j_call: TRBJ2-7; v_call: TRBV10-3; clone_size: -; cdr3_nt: TGTGCCATCAGAGCCCCGGGACAGGGTAGTTACGAGCAGTACTTC; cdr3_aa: CAIRAPGQGSYEQYF
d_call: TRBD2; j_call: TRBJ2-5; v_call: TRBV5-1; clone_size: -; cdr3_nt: TGCGCCAGCAGCTTGTCGACGGGAGGAGGACAAGAGACCCAGTACTTC; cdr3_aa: CASSLSTGGGQETQYF
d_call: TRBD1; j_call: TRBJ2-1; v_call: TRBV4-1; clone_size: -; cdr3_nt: TGCGCCAGCAGCCCACCAATTCAGGGGGCGGGTGAGCAGTTCTTC; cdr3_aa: CASSPPIQGAGEQFF
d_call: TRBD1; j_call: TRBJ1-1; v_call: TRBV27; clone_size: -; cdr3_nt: TGTGCCAGCAGCCTACTGGGACAGGGGAATGCAGCTTTCTTT; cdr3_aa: CASSLLGQGNAAFF
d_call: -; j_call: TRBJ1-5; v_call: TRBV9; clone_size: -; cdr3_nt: TGTGCCAGCAGCGTAGACGGACATAGCAATCAGCCCCAGCATTTT; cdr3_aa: CASSVDGHSNQPQHF
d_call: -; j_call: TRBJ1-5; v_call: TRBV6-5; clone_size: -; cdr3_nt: TGTGCCAGCAGTTTAACGGCCCACTATAGCAATCAGCCCCAGCATTTT; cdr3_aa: CASSLTAHYSNQPQHF
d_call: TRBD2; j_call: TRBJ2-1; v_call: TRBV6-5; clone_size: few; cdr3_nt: TGTGCCAGCGGCACTAGCGGGACGTACAATGAGCAGTTCTTC; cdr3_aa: CASGTSGTYNEQFF
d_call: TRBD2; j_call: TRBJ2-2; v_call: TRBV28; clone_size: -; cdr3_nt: TGTGCCAGCTTCCGGGGGGGAGGGTTCACCGGGGAGCTGTTTTTT; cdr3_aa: CASFRGGGFTGELFF
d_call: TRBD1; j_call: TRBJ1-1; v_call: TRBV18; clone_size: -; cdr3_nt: TGTGCCAGCTCAGGCCAGGGGGAAGGAGTCACTGAAGCTTTCTTT; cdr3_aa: CASSGQGEGVTEAFF
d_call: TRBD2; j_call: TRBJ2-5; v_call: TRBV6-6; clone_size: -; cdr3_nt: TGTGCCAGCCCCCGGGGGGGGAGAGAGACCCAGTACTTC; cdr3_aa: CASPRGGRETQYF
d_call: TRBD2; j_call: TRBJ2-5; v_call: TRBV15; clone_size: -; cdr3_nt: TGTGCCACCAGCAGAGGGCTGAGCGGGATGGAGACCCAGTACTTC; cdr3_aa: CATSRGLSGMETQYF
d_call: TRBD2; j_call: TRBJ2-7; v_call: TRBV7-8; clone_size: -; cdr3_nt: TGTGCCAGCAGCCTCGAACAACTAGCGGGAACGAACGAGCAGTACTTC; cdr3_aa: CASSLEQLAGTNEQYF